This passage covers 16 T cell receptor beta chains from one sample sequenced in a study of cytomegalovirus exposure and HLA in healthy donors. The PCR made use of 60 Vbeta and 13 Jbeta primers. Some clones are missing from TCRdb's copy, which holds only in-frame ones; the method was immunoSEQ multiplex PCR. The data contain roughly 120,000 clones, over 60% of them singletons. The sequenced sample consisted of PBMCs. The receptors were sampled from a woman aged 40 to 55 in good health and CMV-seropositive.

The rearrangement joins TRBV7-2 to TRBJ1-1; tentative D call: TRBD1 (5 bases). The CDR3 runs to 14 residues. Germline values: CDR1 SGHTA, CDR2 FQGNSA. Deletions cut 0 bases from V and 5 bases from J, with 10 bases between. CDR3 sequence reads: CASSLAAGETEAFF. CDR3 coding DNA: TGTGCCAGCAGCTTAGCTGCGGGGGAGACTGAAGCTTTCTTT.

The V call is TRBV28, the J call TRBJ1-3; tentatively, D is TRBD1 (5 bases). V was shortened by 6 bases and J by 0 bases, with 9 bases between the two germline ends. This CDR3 spans 14 amino acids. Germline V gene data show CDR1 as MDHEN and CDR2 as SYDVKM. The CDR3 nucleotides are TGTGCCAGCAGCCTGGGGGGCTCTGGAAACACCATATATTTT. This gives the protein CASSLGGSGNTIYF.

This clone was recorded only once. The chain uses TRBV4-2 and TRBJ1-1, with D unclear. Trimming pared 6 bases from V and 7 bases from J, leaving 18 bases between. CDR3 length: 14 amino acids. From germline, CDR1 is LGHNA and CDR2 YNFKEQ. This chain's CDR3 is CASREQSGSVEAFF. The CDR3 nucleotides are TGTGCCAGCAGGGAACAATCGGGGTCGGTTGAAGCTTTCTTT.

The chain recombines TRBV10-3 with TRBJ1-1; D gene uncertain. The germline gives CDR1 ENHRY, CDR2 SYGVKD. Trimming removed 7 bases from V and 0 bases from J, with 9 bases in between. The CDR3 is 13 amino acids. The CDR3 DNA is TGTGCCATCAATTCAAATTTGAACACTGAAGCTTTCTTT. This sequence encodes CAINSNLNTEAFF.

There are a few counts of this clone. The gene calls are TRBV9 and TRBJ2-5, with D unclear. In germline, CDR1 is SGDLS, CDR2 YYNGEE. This CDR3 has 13 amino acids. The ends were cut back, 4 bases at V and 3 bases at J, with 10 bases in the middle. This CDR3 is CASSIRLEETQYF. As DNA, the CDR3 is TGTGCCAGCAGCATAAGACTTGAAGAGACCCAGTACTTC.

The chain carries TRBV2 and TRBJ1-6; D unclear. The CDR3 runs to 13 residues. V lost 0 bases to trimming and J lost 14 bases, with 11 bases between them. Germline V gene lookup returns CDR1 SNHLY and CDR2 FYNNEI. The CDR3 DNA reads TGTGCCAGCAGTGAAGCAAGGGTAGCGACCCTCCACTTT. It encodes CASSEARVATLHF.

The chain uses TRBV12-5 and TRBJ2-5, with 9 bases identical to TRBD2. V dropped 5 bases and J dropped 2; count of bases not matched to a gene: 12. The length of the CDR3 is 17 residues. Germline-derived CDR1 and CDR2 are LGHNT and FRNRAP. CDR3 protein: CASGPGRSGGFQETQYF. CDR3 sequence (DNA): TGTGCTAGTGGTCCCGGCCGCAGCGGGGGGTTTCAAGAGACCCAGTACTTC.

J is TRBJ1-1 and V is TRBV11-2; D gene uncertain. CDR1 and CDR2 (germline): SGHAT, FQNNGV. The CDR3 consists of 13 residues. The germline V and J ends were trimmed by 5 bases and 4 bases, with 11 bases remaining between them. The CDR3 DNA reads TGTGCCAGCAGCGTGGGAGGGTTCACTGAAGCTTTCTTT. Amino acids: CASSVGGFTEAFF.

The rearrangement joins TRBV10-3 to TRBJ2-3; tentative D call: TRBD2 (6 bases). The CDR3 length is 15 residues. With 6 bases removed from V and 4 bases from J, the gap between germline ends came to 17 bases. The germline CDR1 and CDR2 sequences are ENHRY and SYGVKD. CDR3 nucleotides: TGTGCCATCAGCGGGGTGGGGGGAGGCGCAGATACGCAGTATTTT. Translated, it gives CAISGVGGGADTQYF.

This clone was counted once. The chain couples TRBV4-2 to TRBJ1-5; a weak D match, TRBD1 (5 bases). CDR1 is LGHNA and CDR2 is YNFKEQ in the germline V gene. The CDR3 is 15 amino acids. V dropped 0 bases and J dropped 6 bases, with 12 bases sitting between them. The CDR3 reads CASSQDPGYLQPQHF. CDR3 nucleotide sequence: TGTGCCAGCAGCCAAGATCCAGGGTATCTTCAGCCCCAGCATTTT.

The chain links TRBV5-1 to TRBJ1-1, with no clear D. The V gene's germline CDR1 is SGHRS and CDR2 YFSETQ. This CDR3 has 14 amino acids. V was cut by 2 bases and J by 11 bases, with 19 bases left in between. The CDR3 region has the DNA TGCGCCAGCAGCTTAACCGGACCGCCCGGAGGGGCTTTCTTT. It translates to CASSLTGPPGGAFF.

J is TRBJ1-2 and V is TRBV7-9; 11 bases map to TRBD1. CDR1 and CDR2 from the germline V gene are SEHNR and FQNEAQ (reference sequence). J was trimmed by 7 bases and V by 5 bases; bases with no gene match: 3. The CDR3 is made up of 13 amino acids. The DNA of the CDR3 is TGTGCCAGCAGCCGGGACAGGGGGGTTGGCTACACCTTC. This translates into CASSRDRGVGYTF.

The rearrangement links TRBV21-1 to TRBJ1-1; no DNA check was done on the table's D call, TRBD1. TRBV21-1 is flagged as a pseudogene. The CDR3 extends over 14 amino acids. The CDR3 sequence: CASNADRVSTEAFF. The CDR3, as DNA: TGTGCCAGCAATGCGGACAGGGTGAGCACTGAAGCTTTCTTT.

The sample holds a few counts of this clone. The J gene is TRBJ2-1, the V gene TRBV2; 8 bases line up with TRBD1. This CDR3 is built from 13 residues. Germline CDR1 and CDR2: SNHLY and FYNNEI. V was pared by 8 bases and J by 5 bases, with 5 bases of the junction left unmatched. The CDR3 spells CASRWTGNNEQFF. For the CDR3, the DNA is TGTGCCAGCCGCTGGACAGGGAACAATGAGCAGTTCTTC. The variable domain in full, completed from reference TRBV2 and TRBJ2-1, reads EPEVTQTPSHQVTQMGQEVILRCVPISNHLYFYWYRQILGQKVEFLVSFYNNEISEKSEIFDDQFSVERPDGSNFTLKIRSTKLEDSAMYFCASRWTGNNEQFFGPGTRLTVL.

This clone came up a few times. CDR3 DNA sequence: TGTGCTAGTGGTTTGTTAGGGCAGGGAACGAACACCGGGGAGCTGTTTTTT. It codes for CASGLLGQGTNTGELFF. J is TRBJ2-2 and V is TRBV12-5; the D gene is possibly TRBD1 (5 bases). The CDR3 sequence is 17 residues long. Trimming shortened V by 2 bases and J by 0 bases, and 13 bases separated the two germline ends. From germline, CDR1 is LGHNT and CDR2 FRNRAP. The variable domain in full, with the rest retrieved from reference TRBV12-5 and TRBJ2-2, is DARVTQTPRHKVTEMGQEVTMRCQPILGHNTVFWYRQTMMQGLELLAYFRNRAPLDDSGMPKDRFSAEMPDATLATLKIQPSEPRDSAVYFCASGLLGQGTNTGELFFGEGSRLTVL.

V is TRBV6-1 and J is TRBJ2-7; D is perhaps TRBD1 (6 bases). CDR1 and CDR2 (germline): MNHNS, SASEGT. The CDR3 extends over 13 amino acids. V was clipped by 2 bases and J by 5 bases, with 10 bases between them. The CDR3 DNA reads TGTGCCAGCAGTGAATGGGACACAAACGAGCAGTACTTC. It is translated as CASSEWDTNEQYF.